The clone carrying this T cell receptor (beta chain) appeared a few times. As yet, its antigen is unknown. The CDR3 contains 14 residues. Trimming pared 3 bases from V and 4 bases from J, leaving 10 bases between. The germline V gene encodes CDR1 SNHLY and CDR2 FYNNEI. The PCR made use of 60 Vbeta and 13 Jbeta primers. Produced via immunoSEQ multiplex PCR; TCRdb's table is partial and in-frame only. The data show 200,000 to 250,000 clones, with approximately 82% seen just once and 0.58% held by the top ten. These data originate in a study of cytomegalovirus exposure and HLA in healthy donors. Study-level background: The Caucasian-associated ancestry cluster contained 65% to 85% of the approximately 430 genotyped donors. The study, taken as a whole, reports: Being productive about 87% or about 30% of the time was typical of most TCR beta V segments in an earlier analysis. The sole available immune exposure information was CMV serostatus. The classifier, whose performance was assessed in both the original and validation cohorts, reportedly diagnosed cytomegalovirus status with high specificity and sensitivity.

The source material was PBMCs. This chain uses TRBV2 with TRBJ1-5; D is unclear. The clonotype was recovered from a woman in her forties in good health and CMV-seronegative. CDR3 protein: CASSDRGRNQPQHF. The CDR3 DNA sequence: TGTGCCAGCAGTGACCGGGGTCGAAATCAGCCCCAGCATTTT.